These 27 T cell receptor beta chains originate from one sample sequenced in a study of cytomegalovirus exposure and HLA in healthy donors. Primers: 60 Vbeta forward and 13 Jbeta reverse. Libraries were prepared by immunoSEQ multiplex PCR; TCRdb keeps only in-frame clonotypes and omits some of them. The sample records 97,000 or so clones, around 68% being singletons. The specimen was PBMCs. These receptors all come from a man aged 45-60 years in good health and CMV-seronegative.

The table lists this clone with a count of one. The chain couples TRBV2 to TRBJ2-5; D might be TRBD2 (6 bases). The closer fit of TRBJ2-7 to the DNA end suggests the J call may be wrong. The CDR3 is 12 amino acids. Per the germline V gene, CDR1 is SNHLY and CDR2 is FYNNEI. The CDR3 here is CASGRLSYEQYF. In DNA form, the CDR3 reads TGTGCCAGCGGGAGGCTCTCCTACGAGCAGTACTTC.

The chain carries TRBV5-8 and TRBJ2-1; D not certain. CDR3 size: 14 residues. Germline lookup yields CDR1 SGHTS and CDR2 YDEGEE. Trimming took 0 bases from V and 4 from J, leaving 8 bases between them. The CDR3 spells CASSLGVRYNEQFF. The CDR3 region has the DNA TGTGCCAGCAGCTTGGGAGTCAGGTACAATGAGCAGTTCTTC.

This clone was observed a single time. The chain has TRBV10-3 and TRBJ2-1, with D tentatively TRBD2 (5 bases). The germline V gene encodes CDR1 ENHRY and CDR2 SYGVKD. Trimming stripped 2 bases from V and 0 bases from J, with 14 bases between. This CDR3 spans 17 amino acids. The CDR3 nucleotides are TGTGCCATCAGTGAGCCGTTAGGAGCGGTCTCCTACAATGAGCAGTTCTTC. It is translated as CAISEPLGAVSYNEQFF.

This clone was counted only a few times. The chain joins TRBV6-6 to TRBJ1-1; TRBD1 matches at 11 bases. The germline gives CDR1 MNHNY, CDR2 SVGAGI (reference sequence). This CDR3 spans 16 amino acids. V shed 0 bases, J shed 6 bases, and the junction held 6 bases outside the gene matches. The CDR3 protein is CASSYSGDRGTAEAFF. The CDR3 DNA follows: TGTGCCAGCAGTTACTCGGGGGACAGGGGGACAGCTGAAGCTTTCTTT.

The genes are TRBV25-1 and TRBJ2-1; 9 bases match TRBD1. Germline CDR1 MGHDK, CDR2 SYGVNS. The V gene end was trimmed by 4 bases and the J gene end by 6 bases; junction bases not matched to a gene: 13. CDR3 length: 17 residues. CDR3 protein: CASSGDRASHLSNEQFF. CDR3 nucleotides: TGTGCCAGCAGTGGGGACAGGGCGTCCCACCTGTCCAATGAGCAGTTCTTC. Looking up the rest from reference TRBV25-1 and TRBJ2-1 gives the full variable domain: EADIYQTPRYLVIGTGKKITLECSQTMGHDKMYWYQQDPGMELHLIHYSYGVNSTEKGDLSSESTVSRIRTEHFPLTLESARPSHTSQYLCASSGDRASHLSNEQFFGPGTRLTVL.

This clone was seen a handful of times. The rearrangement uses TRBV5-1 and TRBJ1-4; 7 bases fit TRBD1. The CDR3 has 14 amino acids. The J segment lost 8 bases and the V segment lost 1 base, leaving 5 bases of the junction unmatched. Germline lookup yields CDR1 SGHRS and CDR2 YFSETQ. CDR3 amino acids: CASSLRRGNEKLFF. The CDR3 DNA follows: TGCGCCAGCAGCTTGCGCAGGGGGAACGAAAAACTGTTTTTT.

The V gene is TRBV5-3, the J gene TRBJ2-5, with D perhaps matching TRBD1 (6 bases). The DNA matches TRBJ2-7 better at its end, which makes the J call doubtful. TRBV5-3 is flagged as an ORF with uncertain function. The CDR3 length is 15 residues. CDR3 DNA sequence: TGTGCCAGAAGCTTTACTCCCGGGACAAACTACGAGCAGTACTTC. Protein: CARSFTPGTNYEQYF.

This CDR3 reads CASSFGYNEQFF. CDR3 in DNA: TGTGCCAGCAGCTTCGGCTACAATGAGCAGTTCTTC. V is TRBV7-2 and J is TRBJ2-1; the D is unclear. Germline CDR1 is SGHTA and CDR2 is FQGNSA. The CDR3 is 12 amino acids. V lost 3 bases to trimming and J lost 3 bases, with 3 bases between them.

The rearrangement joins TRBV11-2 to TRBJ2-2; 12 positions agree with TRBD2. Germline trimming cut 5 bases from V and 5 bases from J; bases unmatched to any gene: 3. Germline V CDR1 and CDR2: SGHAT, FQNNGV. The CDR3 contains 15 residues. CDR3 loop: CASSPGLAGTGELFF. The CDR3 DNA is TGTGCCAGCAGCCCGGGACTAGCGGGTACCGGGGAGCTGTTTTTT.

J is TRBJ1-2 and V is TRBV2, with 9 bases matching TRBD1. Trimming removed 6 bases from V and 3 bases from J; junction bases left unmatched: 5. The CDR3 spans 14 residues. Germline lookup yields CDR1 SNHLY and CDR2 FYNNEI. The CDR3 DNA follows: TGTGCCAGCAGCGCGGACAGGGGAGACTATGGCTACACCTTC. As protein: CASSADRGDYGYTF.

The chain joins TRBV5-1 to TRBJ2-2, with 7 bases fitting TRBD2. CDR3 length: 14 residues. CDR1 is SGHRS and CDR2 is YFSETQ in the germline V gene. The junction had 0 bases not matched to a gene; V was cut back by 3 bases and J by 1 base. CDR3 nucleotide sequence: TGCGCCAGCAGCTGGGAGGGGAACACCGGGGAGCTGTTTTTT. The encoded protein is CASSWEGNTGELFF.

This chain connects TRBV10-3 to TRBJ1-2, with TRBD1 matching 9 bases. The CDR3 length is 13 residues. Germline loops: CDR1 ENHRY, CDR2 SYGVKD. After removal of 10 bases from V and 3 bases from J, the junction contained 6 bases not matched to a gene. Here the CDR3 DNA reads TGTGCCACCTCGACAGGGGGTGACTATGGCTACACCTTC. This translates into CATSTGGDYGYTF.

The rearrangement joins TRBV30 to TRBJ1-2; D gene ambiguous. The V gene lost 2 bases and the J gene lost 0 bases, with 13 bases spanning the gap. CDR3 size: 15 residues. CDR1 and CDR2 from the germline V gene are GTSNPN and SVGIG (reference sequence). The DNA for the CDR3 is TGTGCCTGGAGTTTGGAGCGAAGGTCTAACTATGGCTACACCTTC. Protein sequence: CAWSLERRSNYGYTF.

The chain has TRBV4-3 and TRBJ1-1; D may be TRBD1 (5 bases). Trimming cost V 4 bases and J 1 base, with 16 bases left between them. The CDR3 consists of 16 residues. Per the germline V gene, CDR1 is LGHNA and CDR2 is YSLEER. CDR3 nucleotide sequence: TGCGCCAGCAGCCCCCGGTTTGGGGGGGGGAACACTGAAGCTTTCTTT. This gives the protein CASSPRFGGGNTEAFF.

The chain recombines TRBV10-3 with TRBJ1-5; TRBD1 matches 8 bases. This CDR3 is 13 amino acids long. Germline trimming cut 3 bases from V and 7 bases from J; bases unmatched to any gene: 2. Germline V gene sequence: CDR1 ENHRY, CDR2 SYGVKD. The CDR3 loop is CAISEDRGQPQHF. CDR3 in DNA: TGTGCCATCAGTGAAGACAGGGGCCAGCCCCAGCATTTT.

This chain connects TRBV27 to TRBJ2-5; tentatively, D is TRBD1 (5 bases). V was clipped by 10 bases and J by 5 bases, with 14 bases between them. Germline V gives CDR1 MNHEY, CDR2 SMNVEV (reference sequence). The CDR3 is made up of 12 amino acids. The CDR3, as DNA: TGTGCCACCTCAGGGTCCTCGGAGACCCAGTACTTC. The encoded protein is CATSGSSETQYF.

The V call is TRBV21-1, the J call TRBJ2-7; the table names TRBD2, a call not compared with the DNA. TRBV21-1 represents a pseudogene. CDR3 length equals 21 residues. The CDR3 region is CASSLNFPGLAGAYGLYEQYF. CDR3 DNA: TGTGCCAGCAGTTTAAATTTTCCGGGACTAGCGGGGGCCTACGGGCTTTACGAGCAGTACTTC.

This chain uses TRBV12-5 with TRBJ2-7; the D gene is possibly TRBD1 (5 bases). Trimming cost V 7 bases and J 2 bases, with 18 bases left between them. Germline V gene data show CDR1 as LGHNT and CDR2 as FRNRAP. CDR3 size: 15 residues. The chain's CDR3 is CASATAGSGPYEQYF. The CDR3 bases are TGTGCTAGTGCCACGGCAGGGTCCGGGCCCTACGAGCAGTACTTC.

The rearrangement links TRBV5-4 to TRBJ2-1; 9 positions match TRBD2. V lost 3 bases, J lost 7 bases, and 8 bases stayed unmatched. Germline V gives CDR1 SGHNT, CDR2 YYREEE (reference sequence). CDR3 length equals 15 residues. CDR3 sequence (DNA): TGTGCCAGCAGCTCGACCGGGACTAGCCGGAATGAGCAGTTCTTC. Encoded protein: CASSSTGTSRNEQFF.

The chain has TRBV10-1 and TRBJ2-5; 10 nucleotides match TRBD2. J gave up 3 bases and V 0 bases, and 4 bases lay outside the gene matches. This CDR3 is built from 16 residues. Looked up from germline, CDR1 is WNHNN and CDR2 is SYGVQD (reference sequence). The CDR3 protein is CASSESASGRKETQYF. The CDR3 bases are TGCGCCAGCAGTGAGTCCGCTAGCGGGAGAAAAGAGACCCAGTACTTC.

The gene calls are TRBV5-1 and TRBJ2-5; 7 nucleotides match TRBD2. The V segment lost 3 bases and the J segment 4 bases; nucleotides outside the gene matches: 6. CDR1 is SGHRS and CDR2 is YFSETQ in the germline V gene. The CDR3 runs to 14 residues. CDR3 region: CASSSGGGRETQYF. The DNA for the CDR3 is TGCGCCAGCAGCTCGGGAGGAGGGAGAGAGACCCAGTACTTC.

The chain joins TRBV18 to TRBJ2-7; no clear D. V shed 4 bases and J shed 5 bases, with 15 bases lying between them. Germline CDR1 KGHSH, CDR2 LQKENI. The CDR3 has 14 residues. The CDR3: CASSRRAGQDEQYF. The DNA for the CDR3 is TGTGCCAGCTCACGGCGTGCTGGGCAGGACGAGCAGTACTTC.

V gene TRBV29-1 combines with J gene TRBJ2-1; D perhaps matches TRBD1 (5 bases). Germline values: CDR1 SQVTM, CDR2 ANQGSEA. V lost 5 bases and J lost 1, with 18 bases in between. CDR3 length: 16 amino acids. Written as DNA, the CDR3 is TGCAGCGTTCGCCAGGGCGGAGCGCGGTCCTACAATGAGCAGTTCTTC. Residues: CSVRQGGARSYNEQFF.

This chain connects TRBV5-1 to TRBJ2-3; a weak D match, TRBD1 (5 bases). There are 14 residues in the CDR3. The germline V gene has CDR1 SGHRS and CDR2 YFSETQ. The V and J ends lost 7 bases and 1 base respectively, with 13 bases between them. CDR3 in DNA: TGCGCCAGCCAAAGGGGAATTGGCACAGATACGCAGTATTTT. This encodes CASQRGIGTDTQYF.

A few counts support this clone. The chain employs TRBV6-5 and TRBJ1-2, with TRBD1 identical over 11 bases. Germline-derived CDR1 and CDR2 are MNHEY and SVGAGI. The CDR3 spans 13 residues. Trimming removed 5 bases from V and 8 bases from J; junction bases left unmatched: 4. The CDR3 protein is CASSPRTGGGYTF. The CDR3 bases are TGTGCCAGCAGTCCGCGGACAGGGGGCGGCTACACCTTC.

The V and J genes are TRBV19 and TRBJ1-3; 10 nucleotides agree with TRBD1. V was pared by 7 bases and J by 4 bases, with 10 bases of the junction left unmatched. This CDR3 has 16 amino acids. CDR1 LNHDA and CDR2 SQIVND come from the germline V gene (reference sequence). The DNA of the CDR3 is TGTGCCAGTACCATCACCGGGACAGGGGACGGAAACACCATATATTTT. Translating it yields CASTITGTGDGNTIYF.

This clone was seen more than once but under ten times. The chain is built from TRBV10-3 and TRBJ2-5; 10 bases agree with TRBD1. The J call is doubtful: the DNA matches TRBJ2-7 better. The V gene's germline CDR1 is ENHRY and CDR2 SYGVKD. There are 14 residues in the CDR3. The CDR3 bases are TGTGCCATCAGTCCGGGACAGGGGTCCTACGAGCAGTACTTC. Its translation: CAISPGQGSYEQYF.